Here is one T cell receptor (beta chain) with its context. It lacks a known antigen. Per-nucleotide qualities are absent, and no much larger clonotype sits a single base away. This sample is part of a study of T cell responses to AZD1222 COVID-19 vaccine (dated by TCRdb to the early 2020s). The study in broad terms: A total of just over 230 trial participants underwent TCR sequencing, of whom 200 to 220 received two doses of AZD1222 and 26 received two doses of the MenACWY control vaccine. Trial participants were enrolled by age into subgroups of 18-55, 56-69 and 70-plus years, and roughly 150, 30 and 60 TCR-sequenced participants, respectively, were included in these subgroups.

In light of the paper, this sample's time point label describes: about 28 days (+/-7) after the second vaccine dose. Because spike-specific TCR depth and breadth did not differ between the two schedules, AZD1222 recipients who got a second dose at roughly 4 weeks were pooled with those who got a second dose at roughly 12 weeks. Samples from vaccinated people were obtained from the UK trials COV001 and COV002, which included a single-blind randomized controlled phase 2/3 trial of AZD1222 (ChAdOx1 nCoV-19) in healthy adults. Trial participant PBMC samples were collected at day 0 and day 28 after the second dose for TCRbeta chain sequencing. Overall study results and their limits: CD4 TCRs associated with the vaccine covered the entire spike protein, and the dominant responses were in regions 160-218 and 743-854. After two AZD1222 doses, both the breadth and the depth of spike-specific TCRs were significantly higher than at day 0 and than in MenACWY recipients. Because no day 14 peak-response samples were available, the repertoires could be characterized only after the peak T cell response. Reportedly, close to half of the unique spike-specific TCRs recognized epitopes lying outside the regions that are mutated in the B.1.351 and B.1.1.7 variants. Participants were mostly white British, with more females than males. The authors suggested clonal diversity may have been underestimated. The 56-69-year group was small, and its depth increase did not reach significance, likely because of low power. Conclusions about previously exposed vaccinees are limited, since just five to seven AZD1222 recipients were seropositive for SARS-CoV-2 at baseline.

The CDR3 regions of human TCRbeta chains were subjected to immunosequencing. Concerning the study's data processing: TCRs in the repertoires were compared against a reference library of SARS-CoV-2-specific TCRs that had been generated with the MIRA antigen-specificity platform. Breadth was defined as the fraction of unique TCRs that were SARS-CoV-2-associated. Depth was defined as the fraction of total T cells that were SARS-CoV-2-associated. Using the MIRA data, each spike-specific TCR was mapped to the spike region that the TCR reacts to and placed in a CD4 or CD8 class. Log10-transformed breadth and depth values were compared by one-way ANOVA with Sidak's multiple comparisons tests. TCRdb mirrors the immuneACCESS table, restricted to in-frame sequences. Some clones are absent from its copies; in checked studies, under half trace to an unresolved V gene, and the reason for the others is unknown. V and J calls plus clone size are reproduced from that table; the DNA served to infer D and trimming. This sample gives about 59,000 clones in total; 89% of them show up just once. 5.5% to 7% of the sample is taken by the ten largest.

V is pared back by 2 bases and J by 8 bases, with 12 bases lying between the germline termini. Based on the germline V gene, the CDR1 and CDR2 sequences are KGHSH and LQKENI. The CDR3, cysteine through phenylalanine, is 14 amino acids long. Only the CDR3 region is kept as DNA, spanning 42 bases read in frame from base 1. Here the sequenced sample was peripheral blood, taken 28 days after the second AZD1222 dose. Here the chain combines TRBV18 and TRBJ1-4; the best D guess is TRBD1, with 5 bases matching. The origin of this receptor is an adult who received the AZD1222 COVID-19 vaccine. CDR3 protein: CASSPRQQQEKLFF. The DNA reads TGTGCCAGCTCACCAAGACAGCAGCAGGAAAAACTGTTTTTT.